The 2 T cell receptor beta chains below all came from one sample that was sequenced in a study of CD8 T cells in ankylosing spondylitis. Each CDR3 protein is one row after TCRdb ran MiXCR on the 5' RACE reads. Of 150,000 or so distinct CDR3 sequences in the sample, about 17% were seen once. Sequencing was carried out using blood, either unsorted or a sorted T cell fraction (not recorded which). Source of these receptors: a male donor with ankylosing spondylitis or in good health (not recorded which).

This clonotype came up a few times. This chain connects TRBV5-1 to TRBJ1-4, with D unclear. Trimming removed 1 base at V and 0 bases at J, with 7 bases between. The CDR3 length is 15 residues. The germline CDR1 and CDR2 sequences are SGHRS and YFSETQ. The DNA of the CDR3 is TGCGCCAGCAGCTTGTCGGGGACAACTAATGAAAAACTGTTTTTT. Its translation is CASSLSGTTNEKLFF.

A word on this clonotype: This sequence may be a read error, since a much larger clone differs from it by one base. The chain uses TRBV3-1 and TRBJ1-1; D not certain. The CDR3 contains 16 residues. Trimming took 0 bases from V and 4 from J, leaving 15 bases between them. Germline V gene sequence: CDR1 LGHDT, CDR2 YNNKEL (reference sequence). This chain's CDR3 is CASSQDLTTRGTEAFF. CDR3 DNA: TGTGCCAGCAGCCAAGATCTCACCACGAGAGGCACTGAAGCTTTCTTT. Drawing the rest from reference TRBV3-1 and TRBJ1-1, the complete variable domain is DTAVSQTPKYLVTQMGNDKSIKCEQNLGHDTMYWYKQDSKKFLKIMFSYNNKELIINETVPNRFSPKSPDKAHLNLHINSLELGDSAVYFCASSQDLTTRGTEAFFGQGTRLTVV.